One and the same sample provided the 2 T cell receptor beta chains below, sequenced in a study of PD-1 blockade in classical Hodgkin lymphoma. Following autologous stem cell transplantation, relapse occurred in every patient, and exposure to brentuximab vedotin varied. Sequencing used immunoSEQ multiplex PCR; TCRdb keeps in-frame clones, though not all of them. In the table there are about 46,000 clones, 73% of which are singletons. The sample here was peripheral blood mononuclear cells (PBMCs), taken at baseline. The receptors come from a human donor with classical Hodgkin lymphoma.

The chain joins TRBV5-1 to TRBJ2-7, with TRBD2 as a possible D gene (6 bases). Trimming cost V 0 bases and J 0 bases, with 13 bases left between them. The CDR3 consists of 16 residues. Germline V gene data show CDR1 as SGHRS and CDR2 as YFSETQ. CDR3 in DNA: TGCGCCAGCAGCTTGGTAGGCGGGGCCCCCTCCTACGAGCAGTACTTC. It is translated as CASSLVGGAPSYEQYF.

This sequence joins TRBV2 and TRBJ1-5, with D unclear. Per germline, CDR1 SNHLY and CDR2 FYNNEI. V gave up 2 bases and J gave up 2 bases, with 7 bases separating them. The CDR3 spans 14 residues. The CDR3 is CASSEWQGNQPQHF. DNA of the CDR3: TGTGCCAGCAGTGAATGGCAGGGCAATCAGCCCCAGCATTTT.